The source of this T cell receptor beta chain is a study of T cells in Graves' hyperthyroidism and ophthalmopathy. On the study more broadly: Peripheral blood was secured at the point of initial diagnosis, before any treatment.

The germline V gene has CDR1 SGHRS and CDR2 YFSETQ. The CDR3 has 14 amino acids. The V and J ends lost 4 bases and 1 base respectively, with 8 bases between them. Researchers took RNA transcripts and amplified the TCR beta CDR3 regions from them. Using the HTBI primer set, a first-round RT-PCR was run on the TCR CDR3. TCRdb called the multiplex PCR reads again in MiXCR, with one record for every CDR3 protein. The profile shows more than 300,000 distinct CDR3 sequences, about 18% of them singletons. Diagnoses were established using clinical symptoms, serum thyroxine and TRAb, thyroid ultrasound and orbital computed tomography. General study results and limits: Patients with ophthalmopathy were separated from those with stable hyperthyroidism by a 13 V-J model. The majority of expanded thyroid clonotypes above 0.001 also appeared in blood.

This clonotype appeared many times. Its target is not known. The receptor's source is a man younger than 30 with Graves' ophthalmopathy. Sequencing input: blood. The chain recombines TRBV5-1 with TRBJ2-2, with a weak D call TRBD1 (6 bases). The CDR3, as DNA: TGCGCCAGCAGCATGGGACAGAACACCGGGGAGCTGTTTTTT. This codes for CASSMGQNTGELFF. The full variable domain, with the rest looked up from reference TRBV5-1 and TRBJ2-2, is KAGVTQTPRYLIKTRGQQVTLSCSPISGHRSVSWYQQTPGQGLQFLFEYFSETQRNKGNFPGRFSGRQFSNSRSEMNVSTLELGDSALYLCASSMGQNTGELFFGEGSRLTVL.